This TCR beta chain derives from a study of T-cell memory formation after mild COVID-19 (TCRdb year 2021). Broadly, across the study: Most TCR sequence clusters were specific to one of the two donors. Two young, previously healthy adult volunteers, one female and one male, were included in the cohort. In a couple of donors, T-cell clones that expanded and contracted after mild COVID-19 were followed by sequencing TCRalpha and TCRbeta repertoires longitudinally.

Germline trimming amounts to 3 bases on V and 8 bases on J, with 9 as the count of junction bases outside the gene matches. The CDR1 and CDR2 encoded by the germline V gene are SGHDN and FVKESK. The CDR3, cysteine through phenylalanine, is 16 amino acids long. Only CDR3 DNA remains: 48 bases, in frame from the first base. Overall study results and their limits: SARS-CoV-2 specificity of the second-wave clones peaking on day 37 was not confirmed. Contracting CD4+ clones were located mainly in the CM and EM memory subsets, whereas CD8+ clones were found to be enriched in EMRA. Balanced CD4/CD8 phenotypes were observed for clones contracting from day 15 to 85, whereas a bias towards CD4+ was observed for a second wave of clones expanding from day 15 to 37. Only a couple of mild cases were covered by the study, and larger cohorts that include severe cases with pre-infection samples were considered necessary. Some responding clones were detected in pre-infection memory, suggesting pre-existing cross-reactive memory T cells joined the SARS-CoV-2 response.

Sequencing instrument: Illumina NovaSeq 6000. TCRalpha and TCRbeta cDNA libraries were constructed by 5'RACE with constant-segment primers, with sample barcodes and unique molecular identifiers being introduced. RNA was extracted from every sample with Trizol reagent. Amplification of the libraries took two PCR steps, and the second step added a second sample barcode plus Illumina TruSeq adapters. Libraries were sequenced on an Illumina NovaSeq with 2 x 150 bp paired-end reads. Processing in the source paper ran as follows. Demultiplexing of reads and collapsing into UMI-guided consensus sequences were performed with migec v1.2.7. Using mixcr v2.1.11, the UMI consensuses were aligned to TRA and TRB V and J templates and assembled into clonotypes. Expanded or contracted clonotypes were those called significant by both edgeR and NoisET, with noise models trained on biological replicates. For edgeR calls, the cutoffs were a false discovery rate-adjusted p below 0.01 and a log2 fold-change threshold of 1. As an exploratory analysis of dynamics, max-normalized trajectories of the 1000 most abundant clonotypes were examined by PCA with hierarchical clustering. Separately sequenced CD4+ and CD8+ repertoires were used to assign a CD4 or CD8 phenotype to each responding clone. The public reads were reprocessed in TCRdb via fastp at Q25 and MiXCR, keeping in-frame beta chains. One record per CDR3 amino acid sequence lists the most common genes and DNA. The V and J calls, along with clone size, are taken from TCRdb and not from the paper's own processing. The sample records about half a million distinct CDR3 sequences, about 20% of which are singletons. Clones ranked in the top ten supply approximately 13% of the sample.

PBMCs were isolated by Ficoll-Paque density gradient centrifugation. On this clonotype itself: It lacks a known antigen. Per-base quality was not reported, and no clone a single base away is much larger than it.

This chain joins TRBV14 to TRBJ2-1; a stretch of 11 junction bases matches TRBD2. This clonotype originated in an adult woman who had mild COVID-19 (a few samples of this study predate the infection). The sample titles of this study are shuffled in the database, so cell type and time point are left out; the donor was told from shared clones. Sequenced input: PBMCs or a T cell subset sorted from them (not recorded which). CDR3 sequence: CASSHGLTSGNYEQFF. The DNA reads TGTGCCAGCAGCCATGGATTGACTAGCGGGAACTATGAGCAGTTCTTC.